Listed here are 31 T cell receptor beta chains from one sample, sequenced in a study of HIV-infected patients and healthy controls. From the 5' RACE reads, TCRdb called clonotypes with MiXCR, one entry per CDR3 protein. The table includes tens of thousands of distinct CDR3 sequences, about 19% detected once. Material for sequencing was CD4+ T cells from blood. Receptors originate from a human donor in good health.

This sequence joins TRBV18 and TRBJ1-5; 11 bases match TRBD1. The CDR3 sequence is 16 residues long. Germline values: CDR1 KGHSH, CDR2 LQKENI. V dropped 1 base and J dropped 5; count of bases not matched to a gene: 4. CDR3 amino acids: CASSPRTGGFDQPQHF. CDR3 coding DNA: TGTGCCAGCTCACCACGGACAGGGGGCTTTGATCAGCCCCAGCATTTT.

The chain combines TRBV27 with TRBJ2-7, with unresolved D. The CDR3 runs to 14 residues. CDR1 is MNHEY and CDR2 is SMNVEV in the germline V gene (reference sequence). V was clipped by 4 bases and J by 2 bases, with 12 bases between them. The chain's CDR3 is CASSSKSPAYEQYF. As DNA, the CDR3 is TGTGCCAGCAGTTCGAAAAGCCCGGCCTACGAGCAGTACTTC.

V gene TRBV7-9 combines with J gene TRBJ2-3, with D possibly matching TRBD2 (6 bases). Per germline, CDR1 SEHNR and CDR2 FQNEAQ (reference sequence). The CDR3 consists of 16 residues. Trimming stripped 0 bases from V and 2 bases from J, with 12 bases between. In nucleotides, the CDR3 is TGTGCCAGCAGCTTAGCCGGGAGAGGGGCCACAGATACGCAGTATTTT. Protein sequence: CASSLAGRGATDTQYF.

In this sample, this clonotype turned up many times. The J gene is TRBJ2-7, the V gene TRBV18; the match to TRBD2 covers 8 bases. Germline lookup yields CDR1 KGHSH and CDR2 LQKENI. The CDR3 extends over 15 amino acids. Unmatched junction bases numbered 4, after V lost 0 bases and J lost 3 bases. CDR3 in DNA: TGTGCCAGCTCACCACCCGCTAGCGGGTACTACGAGCAGTACTTC. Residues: CASSPPASGYYEQYF.

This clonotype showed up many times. This CDR3 is CASQTQIGTEAFF. As DNA, the CDR3 is TGTGCCAGCCAGACACAAATCGGAACTGAAGCTTTCTTT. The V call is TRBV2, the J call TRBJ1-1, with D hard to call. V was cut by 8 bases and J by 5 bases, with 15 bases left in between. CDR1 SNHLY and CDR2 FYNNEI come from the germline V gene. The CDR3 sequence is 13 residues long.

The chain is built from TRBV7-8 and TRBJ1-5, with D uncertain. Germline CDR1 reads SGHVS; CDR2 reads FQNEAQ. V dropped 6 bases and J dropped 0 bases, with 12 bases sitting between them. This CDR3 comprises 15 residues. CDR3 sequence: CASSLTVYSNQPQHF. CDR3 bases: TGTGCCAGCAGTTTGACCGTTTATAGCAATCAGCCCCAGCATTTT. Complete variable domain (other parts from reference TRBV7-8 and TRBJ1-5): GAGVSQSPRYKVAKRGQDVALRCDPISGHVSLFWYQQALGQGPEFLTYFQNEAQLDKSGLPSDRFFAERPEGSVSTLKIQRTQQEDSAVYLCASSLTVYSNQPQHFGDGTRLSIL.

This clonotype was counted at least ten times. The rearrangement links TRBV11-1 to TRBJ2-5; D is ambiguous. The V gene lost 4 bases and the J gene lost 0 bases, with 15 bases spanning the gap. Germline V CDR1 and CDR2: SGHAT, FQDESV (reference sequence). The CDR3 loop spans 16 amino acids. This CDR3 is CASSSTLNTYQETQYF. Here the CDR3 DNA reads TGTGCCAGCAGCTCAACCCTGAACACGTACCAAGAGACCCAGTACTTC.

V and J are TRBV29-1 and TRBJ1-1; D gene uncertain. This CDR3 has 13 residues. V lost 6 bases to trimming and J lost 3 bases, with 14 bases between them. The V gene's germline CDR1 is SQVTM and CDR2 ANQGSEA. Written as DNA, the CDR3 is TGCAGCGTGGGTAGGCCGGCCGACACTGAAGCTTTCTTT. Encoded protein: CSVGRPADTEAFF.

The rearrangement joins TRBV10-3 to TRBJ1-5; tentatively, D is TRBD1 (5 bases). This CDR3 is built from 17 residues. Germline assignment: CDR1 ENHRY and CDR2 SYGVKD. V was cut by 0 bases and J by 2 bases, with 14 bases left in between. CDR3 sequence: CAISESLGVRRNQPQHF. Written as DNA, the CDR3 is TGTGCCATCAGTGAGTCGCTAGGGGTCCGACGCAATCAGCCCCAGCATTTT.

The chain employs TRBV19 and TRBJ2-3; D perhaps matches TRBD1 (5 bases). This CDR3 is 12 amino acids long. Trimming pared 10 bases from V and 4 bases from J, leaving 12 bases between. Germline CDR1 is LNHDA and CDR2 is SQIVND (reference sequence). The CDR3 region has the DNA TGTGCCACTGGTCTGGGGCCAGATACGCAGTATTTT. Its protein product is CATGLGPDTQYF. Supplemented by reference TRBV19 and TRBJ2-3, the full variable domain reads DGGITQSPKYLFRKEGQNVTLSCEQNLNHDAMYWYRQDPGQGLRLIYYSQIVNDFQKGDIAEGYSVSREKKESFPLTVTSAQKNPTAFYLCATGLGPDTQYFGPGTRLTVL.

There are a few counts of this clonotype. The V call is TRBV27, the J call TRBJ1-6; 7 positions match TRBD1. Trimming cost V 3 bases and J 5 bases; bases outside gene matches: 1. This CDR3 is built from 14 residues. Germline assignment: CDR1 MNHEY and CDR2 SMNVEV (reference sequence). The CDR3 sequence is CASSFGTDNSPLHF. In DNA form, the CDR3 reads TGTGCCAGCAGTTTTGGGACAGATAATTCACCCCTCCACTTT.

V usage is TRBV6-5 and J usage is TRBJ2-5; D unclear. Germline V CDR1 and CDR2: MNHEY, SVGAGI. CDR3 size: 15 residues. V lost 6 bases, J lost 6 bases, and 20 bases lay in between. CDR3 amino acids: CASSNPSGSKKTQYF. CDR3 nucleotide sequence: TGTGCCAGCAGCAATCCGTCGGGCAGCAAGAAGACCCAGTACTTC.

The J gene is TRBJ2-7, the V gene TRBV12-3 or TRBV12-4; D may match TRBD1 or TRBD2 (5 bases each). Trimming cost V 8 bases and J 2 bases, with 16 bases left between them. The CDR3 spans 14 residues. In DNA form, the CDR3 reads TGTGCCAGCGCCCCGGGACCAAGACCCTACGAGCAGTACTTC. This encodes CASAPGPRPYEQYF.

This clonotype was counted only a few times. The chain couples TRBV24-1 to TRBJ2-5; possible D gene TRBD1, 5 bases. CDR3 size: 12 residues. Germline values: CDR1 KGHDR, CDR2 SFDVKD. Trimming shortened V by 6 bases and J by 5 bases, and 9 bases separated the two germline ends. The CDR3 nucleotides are TGTGCCACCAGTTTGCAGGGCGAGACCCAGTACTTC. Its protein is CATSLQGETQYF.

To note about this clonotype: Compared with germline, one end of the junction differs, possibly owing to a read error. The CDR3 sequence is CASSLASANYGYTF. The CDR3 DNA sequence: TGTGCCAGCAGCCTAGCAAGCGCTAACTATGGCTACACCTTC. J is TRBJ1-2 and V is TRBV7-9; D remains ambiguous. Germline assignment: CDR1 SEHNR and CDR2 FQNEAQ (reference sequence). The CDR3 spans 14 residues. Variable domain in full (rest from reference TRBV7-9 and TRBJ1-2): DTGVSQNPRHKITKRGQNVTFRCDPISEHNRLYWYRQTLGQGPEFLTYFQNEAQLEKSRLLSDRFSAERPKGSFSTLEIQRTEQGDSAMYLCASSLASANYGYTFGSGTRLTVV.

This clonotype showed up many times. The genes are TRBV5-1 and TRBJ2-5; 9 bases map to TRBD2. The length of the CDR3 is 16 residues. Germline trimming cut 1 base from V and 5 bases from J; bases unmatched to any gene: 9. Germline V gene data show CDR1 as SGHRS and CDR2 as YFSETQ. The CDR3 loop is CASSLWSGGFRETQYF. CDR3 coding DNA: TGCGCCAGCAGCTTGTGGAGCGGGGGGTTTCGGGAGACCCAGTACTTC.

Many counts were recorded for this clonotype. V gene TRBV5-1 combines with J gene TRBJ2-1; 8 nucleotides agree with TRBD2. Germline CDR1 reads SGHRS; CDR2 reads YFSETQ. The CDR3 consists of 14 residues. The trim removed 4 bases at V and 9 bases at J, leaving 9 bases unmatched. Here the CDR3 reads CASSHGLAAGEQFF. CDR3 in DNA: TGCGCCAGCAGCCACGGACTAGCCGCGGGTGAGCAGTTCTTC.

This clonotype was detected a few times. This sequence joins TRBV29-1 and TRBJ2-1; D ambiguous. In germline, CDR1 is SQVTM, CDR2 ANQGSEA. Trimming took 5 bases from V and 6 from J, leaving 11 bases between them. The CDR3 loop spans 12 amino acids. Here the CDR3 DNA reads TGCAGCGTTCGCCCAACAGCCAATGAGCAGTTCTTC. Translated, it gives CSVRPTANEQFF.

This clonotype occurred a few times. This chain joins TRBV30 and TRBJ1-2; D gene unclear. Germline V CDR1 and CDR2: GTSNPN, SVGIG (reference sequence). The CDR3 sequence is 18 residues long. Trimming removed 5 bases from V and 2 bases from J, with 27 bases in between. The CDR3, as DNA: TGTGCCTGGGCTCCCCTACTACTACGGGGTGCGGAGAACTATGGCTACACCTTC. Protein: CAWAPLLLRGAENYGYTF.

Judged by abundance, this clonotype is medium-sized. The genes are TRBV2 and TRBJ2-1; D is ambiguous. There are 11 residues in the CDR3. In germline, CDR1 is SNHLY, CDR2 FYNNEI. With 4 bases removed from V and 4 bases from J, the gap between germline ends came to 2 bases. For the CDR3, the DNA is TGTGCCAGCAGTGGGTACAATGAGCAGTTCTTC. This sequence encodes CASSGYNEQFF.

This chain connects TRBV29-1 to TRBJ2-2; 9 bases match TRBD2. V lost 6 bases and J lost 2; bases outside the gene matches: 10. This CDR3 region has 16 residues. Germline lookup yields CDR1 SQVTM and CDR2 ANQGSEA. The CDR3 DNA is TGCAGCGTACTGGTTAGCGGGGGCCTAAACACCGGGGAGCTGTTTTTT. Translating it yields CSVLVSGGLNTGELFF.

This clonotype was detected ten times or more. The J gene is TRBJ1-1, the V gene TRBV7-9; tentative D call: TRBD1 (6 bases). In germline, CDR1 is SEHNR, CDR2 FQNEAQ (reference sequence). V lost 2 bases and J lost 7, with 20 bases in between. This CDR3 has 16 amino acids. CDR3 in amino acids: CASSLWAGGLAGEAFF. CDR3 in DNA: TGTGCCAGCAGCTTATGGGCTGGGGGGCTCGCTGGTGAAGCTTTCTTT.

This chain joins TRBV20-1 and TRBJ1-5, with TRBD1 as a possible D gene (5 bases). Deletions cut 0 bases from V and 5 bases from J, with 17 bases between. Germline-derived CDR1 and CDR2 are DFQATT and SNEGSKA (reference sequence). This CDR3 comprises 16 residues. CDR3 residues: CSARDGHLKWDQPQHF. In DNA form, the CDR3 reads TGCAGTGCTAGAGACGGACACTTAAAGTGGGATCAGCCCCAGCATTTT.

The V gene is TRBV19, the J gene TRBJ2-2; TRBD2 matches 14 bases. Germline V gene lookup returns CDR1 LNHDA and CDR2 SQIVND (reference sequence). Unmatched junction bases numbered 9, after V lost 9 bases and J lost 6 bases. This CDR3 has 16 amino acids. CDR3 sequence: CASLRGTSGSAGELFF. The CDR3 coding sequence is TGTGCCAGCCTCAGGGGGACTAGCGGGAGCGCCGGGGAGCTGTTTTTT.

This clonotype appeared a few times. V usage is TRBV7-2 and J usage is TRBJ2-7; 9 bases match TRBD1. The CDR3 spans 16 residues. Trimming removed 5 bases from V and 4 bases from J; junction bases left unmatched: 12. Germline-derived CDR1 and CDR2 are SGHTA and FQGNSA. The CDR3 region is CASSPAPDRGSYEQYF. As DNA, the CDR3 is TGTGCCAGCAGCCCAGCCCCGGACAGGGGATCGTACGAGCAGTACTTC.

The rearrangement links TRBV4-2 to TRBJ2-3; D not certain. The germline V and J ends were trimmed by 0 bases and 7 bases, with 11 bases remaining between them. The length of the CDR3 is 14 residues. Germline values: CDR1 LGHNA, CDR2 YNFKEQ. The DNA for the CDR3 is TGTGCCAGCAGCCAAGATAGAACTTCCTATACGCAGTATTTT. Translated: CASSQDRTSYTQYF.

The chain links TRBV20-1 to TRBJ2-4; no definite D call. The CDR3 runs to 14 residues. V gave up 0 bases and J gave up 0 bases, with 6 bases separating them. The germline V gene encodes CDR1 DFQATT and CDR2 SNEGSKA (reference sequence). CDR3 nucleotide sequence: TGCAGTGCTAGAGATCTCCTAGCCAAAAACATTCAGTACTTC. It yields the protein CSARDLLAKNIQYF.

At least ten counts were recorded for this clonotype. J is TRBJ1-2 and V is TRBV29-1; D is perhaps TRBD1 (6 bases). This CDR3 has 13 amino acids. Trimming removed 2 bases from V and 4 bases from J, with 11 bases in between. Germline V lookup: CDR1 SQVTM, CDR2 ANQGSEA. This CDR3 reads CSVEQGLGYGYTF. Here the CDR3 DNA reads TGCAGCGTTGAACAGGGGCTGGGCTATGGCTACACCTTC. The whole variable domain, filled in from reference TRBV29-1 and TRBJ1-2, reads SAVISQKPSRDICQRGTSLTIQCQVDSQVTMMFWYRQQPGQSLTLIATANQGSEATYESGFVIDKFPISRPNLTFSTLTVSNMSPEDSSIYLCSVEQGLGYGYTFGSGTRLTVV.

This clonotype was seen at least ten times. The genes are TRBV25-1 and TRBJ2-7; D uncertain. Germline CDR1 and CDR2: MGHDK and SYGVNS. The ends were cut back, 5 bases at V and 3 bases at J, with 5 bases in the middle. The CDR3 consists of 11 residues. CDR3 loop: CASSQNYEQYF. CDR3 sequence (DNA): TGTGCCAGCAGTCAGAACTACGAGCAGTACTTC.

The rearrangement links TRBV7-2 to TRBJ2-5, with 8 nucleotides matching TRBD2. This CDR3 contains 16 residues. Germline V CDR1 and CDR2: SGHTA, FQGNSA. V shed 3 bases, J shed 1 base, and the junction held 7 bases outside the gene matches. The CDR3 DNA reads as TGTGCCAGCAGCTTTGTCAGCGGGAGAACCCAAGAGACCCAGTACTTC. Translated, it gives CASSFVSGRTQETQYF.

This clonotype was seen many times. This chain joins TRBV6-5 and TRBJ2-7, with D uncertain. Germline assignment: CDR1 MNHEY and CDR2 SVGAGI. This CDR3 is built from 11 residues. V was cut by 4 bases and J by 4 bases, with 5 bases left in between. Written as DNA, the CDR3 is TGTGCCAGCAGTTTAGGTTACGAGCAGTACTTC. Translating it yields CASSLGYEQYF.